This TCR beta chain came from a study of T-cell reconstitution after alpha-beta-depleted transplantation in children. The study's findings and limits: Newly produced T cells mostly provided counts and TCRbeta diversity after one year, as hyperexpanded clones declined. After transplant, at about two months, alpha-beta T cells were reportedly derived from several hundred expanded graft clones.

The V gene's germline CDR1 is DFQATT and CDR2 SNEGSKA (reference sequence). The CDR3 contains 15 residues. V gave up 3 bases and J gave up 0 bases; unmatched junction bases: 3. Construction of the TCRbeta library involved unique molecular identifiers. TCRdb fed the PCR reads into MiXCR, producing one record per CDR3 protein. The repertoire holds a few hundred thousand distinct CDR3 sequences, with roughly 9.1% as singletons. This clonotype came up many times. Its specificity is unknown. The TCR originated in a boy under two years old with acute myeloid leukemia, due to receive a stem cell transplant. The starting material was PBMCs, obtained before TCRalphabeta/CD19-depleted stem cell transplant. The chain links TRBV20-1 to TRBJ2-2, with 8 bases aligning to TRBD1. For the CDR3, the DNA is TGCAGTGCTAGGCCCAGGGGGCCGAACACCGGGGAGCTGTTTTTT. It encodes CSARPRGPNTGELFF.